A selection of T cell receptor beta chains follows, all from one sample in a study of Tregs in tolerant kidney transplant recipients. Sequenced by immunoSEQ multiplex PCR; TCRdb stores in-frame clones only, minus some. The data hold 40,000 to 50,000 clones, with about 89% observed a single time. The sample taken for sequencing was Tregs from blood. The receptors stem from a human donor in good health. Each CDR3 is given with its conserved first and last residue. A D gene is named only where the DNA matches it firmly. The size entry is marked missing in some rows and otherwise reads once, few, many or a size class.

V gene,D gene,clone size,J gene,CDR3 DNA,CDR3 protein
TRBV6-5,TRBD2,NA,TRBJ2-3,TGTGCCAGCAGTCAACTAGCGGGAGAGGTAGATACGCAGTATTTT,CASSQLAGEVDTQYF
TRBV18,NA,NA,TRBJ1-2,TGTGCCAGCTCACCGGCGACAGATACTAACTATGGCTACACCTTC,CASSPATDTNYGYTF
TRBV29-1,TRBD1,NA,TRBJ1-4,TGCAGCGTTGTCTCGGCAGGGGGTGGAAAACTGTTTTTT,CSVVSAGGGKLFF
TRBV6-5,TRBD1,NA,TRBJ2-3,TGTGCCAGCAGACGGACAGGGCGGGGTGTTACGCAGTATTTT,CASRRTGRGVTQYF
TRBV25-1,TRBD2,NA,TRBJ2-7,TGTGCCAGCTCACAACCGGGACTAGCGCAGGACGAGCAGTACTTC,CASSQPGLAQDEQYF
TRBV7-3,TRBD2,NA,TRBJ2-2,TGTGCCAGCAGCCGTGCCTCTAGCGGGGGCACCGGGGAGCTGTTTTTT,CASSRASSGGTGELFF
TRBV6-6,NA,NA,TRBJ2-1,TGTGCCAGCAGTTACTGGGTCGTTGAGCAGTTCTTC,CASSYWVVEQFF
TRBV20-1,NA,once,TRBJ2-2,TGCAGTGCTAGATCGGTCGGGGAGCTGTTTTTT,CSARSVGELFF
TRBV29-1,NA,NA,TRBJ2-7,TGCAGCGTTGAAAGTGAGGGAGACAGTAACGAGCAGTACTTC,CSVESEGDSNEQYF
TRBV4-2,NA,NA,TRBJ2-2,TGTGCCAGCAGCCAAGCTAAGGGATCGAACACCGGGGAGCTGTTTTTT,CASSQAKGSNTGELFF
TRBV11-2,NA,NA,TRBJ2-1,TGTGCCAGCAGCTTAGGGAAGAAGACGGTGAGCTCCTACAATGAGCAGTTCTTC,CASSLGKKTVSSYNEQFF
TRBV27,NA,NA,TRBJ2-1,TGTGCCAGCAGTTTATTCCTAGAAGTACACAATGAGCAGTTCTTC,CASSLFLEVHNEQFF
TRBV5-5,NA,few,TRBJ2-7,TGTGCCAGCAGCTTGGCCGTGACAGGCCCCTACGAGCAGTACTTC,CASSLAVTGPYEQYF
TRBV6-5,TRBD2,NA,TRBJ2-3,TGTGCCAGCAGTTACTCAACTAGCGGGAGCGCAGATACGCAGTATTTT,CASSYSTSGSADTQYF
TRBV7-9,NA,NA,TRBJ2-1,TGTGCCAGCAGCTTGCGGGATCCCGTATACAATGAGCAGTTCTTC,CASSLRDPVYNEQFF
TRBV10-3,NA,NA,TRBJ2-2,TGTGCCATCAGTGAGTCGAGGACCGGGGAGCTGTTTTTT,CAISESRTGELFF
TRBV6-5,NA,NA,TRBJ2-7,TGTGCCAGCAGTTACTCACAGGCATCAAACTACGAGCAGTACTTC,CASSYSQASNYEQYF
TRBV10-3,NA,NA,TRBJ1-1,TGTGCCATCGGTTCCTGGGGGAACACTGAAGCTTTCTTT,CAIGSWGNTEAFF
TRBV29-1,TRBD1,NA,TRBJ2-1,TGCAGCGTTGATGCCCGGACAGGGGGTTGGAATGAGCAGTTCTTC,CSVDARTGGWNEQFF
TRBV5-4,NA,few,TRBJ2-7,TGTGCCAGCAGTTGGGGTGGGGTAGAGGGCTCCTACGAGCAGTACTTC,CASSWGGVEGSYEQYF
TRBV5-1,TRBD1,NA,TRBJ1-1,TGCGCCAGCAGCTTGCGCTCTCAGGGGGCCTCTGAAGCTTTCTTT,CASSLRSQGASEAFF
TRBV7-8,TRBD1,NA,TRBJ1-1,TGTGCCAGCAGCCCAGGGGGGGGATGGAGGGCTGAAGCTTTCTTT,CASSPGGGWRAEAFF
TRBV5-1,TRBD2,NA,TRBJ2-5,TGCGCCAGCAGCTTGGGATCAGCGGGAAGAGAAGAGACCCAGTACTTC,CASSLGSAGREETQYF
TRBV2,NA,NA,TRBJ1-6,TGTGCCAGCGCACCATTTTGGGGGGGATCATCCTATAATTCACCCCTCCACTTT,CASAPFWGGSSYNSPLHF
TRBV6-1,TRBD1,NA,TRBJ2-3,TGTGCCAGCAGGGACAGGGGCACAGATACGCAGTATTTT,CASRDRGTDTQYF
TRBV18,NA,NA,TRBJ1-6,TGTGCCAGCTCACCACTGGGGGGTGGGGATTCACCCCTCCACTTT,CASSPLGGGDSPLHF
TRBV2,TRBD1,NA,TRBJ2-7,TGTGCCAGCAGCCTGACGGGACAGATCTCCTACGAGCAGTACTTC,CASSLTGQISYEQYF
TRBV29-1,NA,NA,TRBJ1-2,TGCAGCGTTGTATCGGTTCGAAGCTACACCTTC,CSVVSVRSYTF
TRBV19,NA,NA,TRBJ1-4,TGTGCCAGTAGTAGGGGGAGGGGACTAAATTTCGCGGGACGAAGGGAAAAACTGTTTTTT,CASSRGRGLNFAGRREKLFF
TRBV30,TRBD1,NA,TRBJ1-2,TGTGCCTGGGTCCCGGGACAGGGGGCGTGGGGCTACACCTTC,CAWVPGQGAWGYTF
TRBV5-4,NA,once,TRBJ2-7,TGTGCCAGCAGCTCTCGGGACCCCGTGAGAGAGCAGTACTTC,CASSSRDPVREQYF
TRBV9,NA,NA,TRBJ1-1,TGTGCCAGCAGCGTAGGGACGGGAGACTTGAACACTGAAGCTTTCTTT,CASSVGTGDLNTEAFF
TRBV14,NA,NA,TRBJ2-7,TGTGCCAGCAGCCAAAAAGCAGGGAGGTACGAGCAGTACTTC,CASSQKAGRYEQYF
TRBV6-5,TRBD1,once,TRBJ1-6,TGTGCCAGCAGTTACGGCCAGGGGGGTTCACCCCTCCACTTT,CASSYGQGGSPLHF
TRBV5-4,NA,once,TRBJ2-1,TGTGCCAGCAGCCGGGGTGACAGAGCTAGGGGGTCCGGCAATGAGCAGTTCTTC,CASSRGDRARGSGNEQFF
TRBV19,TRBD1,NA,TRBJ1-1,TGTGCCAGTAGTCTTTCTGGGACAGGCTTGTACACTGAAGCTTTCTTT,CASSLSGTGLYTEAFF
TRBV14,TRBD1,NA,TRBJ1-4,TGTGCCAGCAGCGCACAGGGGCTATATGAAAAACTGTTTTTT,CASSAQGLYEKLFF
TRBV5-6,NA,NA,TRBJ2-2,TGTGCCAGCAGCTTGGACGGGAGAGACACCGGGGAGCTGTTTTTT,CASSLDGRDTGELFF
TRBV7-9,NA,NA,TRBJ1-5,TGTGCCAGCAGCTTAGATGTCGGGGCCCAGCATTTT,CASSLDVGAQHF
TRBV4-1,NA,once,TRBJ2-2,TGCGCCAGCAGCCAAGATTTGGTGGTTTCGGCGGTTACCGGGGAGCTGTTTTTT,CASSQDLVVSAVTGELFF
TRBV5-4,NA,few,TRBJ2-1,TGTGCCAGCAGCCCCAAGGGTAGTGACAATGAGCAGTTCTTC,CASSPKGSDNEQFF
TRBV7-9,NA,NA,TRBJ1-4,TGTGCCAGCAGCCCGACAGTAGCAACTAATGAAAAACTGTTTTTT,CASSPTVATNEKLFF
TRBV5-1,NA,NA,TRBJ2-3,TGCGCCAGCAGCGCGGACGGGGTTAGTACAGATACGCAGTATTTT,CASSADGVSTDTQYF
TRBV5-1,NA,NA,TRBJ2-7,TGCGCCAGCAGCCCCGGTGGGGGGAACTACGAGCAGTACTTC,CASSPGGGNYEQYF
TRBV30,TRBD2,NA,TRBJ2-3,TGTGCCTGGCGACTAGCGGGGGGCACAGATACGCAGTATTTT,CAWRLAGGTDTQYF
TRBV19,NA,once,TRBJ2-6,TGTGCCAGTAGGAGACAGGCCTCTGGGGCCAACGTCCTGACTTTC,CASRRQASGANVLTF
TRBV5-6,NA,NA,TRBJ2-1,TGTGCCAGCAGCTTGGTCGGGGTGCGGCTAGCAGTATTCCAGTTCTTC,CASSLVGVRLAVFQFF
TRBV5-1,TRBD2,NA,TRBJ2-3,TGCGCCAGCAGCTTGTTTGCGGGAGCTCCTGGCACAGATACGCAGTATTTT,CASSLFAGAPGTDTQYF
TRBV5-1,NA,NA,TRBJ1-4,TGCGCCAGCCGGTCTGGGAGTTCTAATGAAAAACTGTTTTTT,CASRSGSSNEKLFF
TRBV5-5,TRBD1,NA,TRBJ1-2,TGTGCCAGCAGCTTGGGGACAGGGGCCTATGGCTACACCTTC,CASSLGTGAYGYTF
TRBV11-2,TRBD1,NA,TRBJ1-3,TGTGCCAGCAGCTTAGGACCGGGACAGGCTTTCTCTGGAAACACCATATATTTT,CASSLGPGQAFSGNTIYF
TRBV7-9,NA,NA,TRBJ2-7,TGTGCCAGCAGCCCTAGTCGGGCCTCATACGAGCAGTACTTC,CASSPSRASYEQYF
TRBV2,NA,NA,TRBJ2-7,TGTGCCAGCAGCCCACAGGGGCGGGGGGAACAGTACTTC,CASSPQGRGEQYF
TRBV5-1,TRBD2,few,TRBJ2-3,TGCGCCAGCAGAACTAGCGGGAATGGAGGAGATACGCAGTATTTT,CASRTSGNGGDTQYF
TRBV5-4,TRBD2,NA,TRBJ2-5,TGTGCCAGCACCAAAGCGGGAGGGCCGGTAAAGACCCAGTACTTC,CASTKAGGPVKTQYF
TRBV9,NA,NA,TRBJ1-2,TGTGCCAGCAGCTCCACCGGACATAAAAACTATGGCTACACCTTC,CASSSTGHKNYGYTF
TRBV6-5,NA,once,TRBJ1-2,TGTGCCAGCAGTTACGAGCCTAACTATGGCTACACCTTC,CASSYEPNYGYTF
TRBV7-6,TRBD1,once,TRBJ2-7,TGTGCCAGCAGCTTAGCGGGGACAGGGCCCTACGAGCAGTACTTC,CASSLAGTGPYEQYF
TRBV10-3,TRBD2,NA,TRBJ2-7,TGTGCCATCATGAGTAGCGGGAGGGACGAGCAGTACTTC,CAIMSSGRDEQYF
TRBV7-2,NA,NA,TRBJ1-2,TGTGCCAGCAGCTTGGGTAGCTTTCAGAAAATCAATGGCTACACCTTC,CASSLGSFQKINGYTF